This T cell receptor beta chain was found in a study of T cells in Graves' hyperthyroidism and ophthalmopathy (dated by TCRdb to between 2019 and 2020). Describing the broader study: To identify TCR V-J signatures that set the groups apart, the researchers used a discovery cohort of about a hundred patients, made up of 40 to 45 with Graves' ophthalmopathy and 55 to 65 with stable Graves' hyperthyroidism. After sampling, hyperthyroidism patients received methimazole starting at 30 mg daily, and ophthalmopathy patients received high-dose intravenous methylprednisolone. Prospective prediction of ophthalmopathy was tested in an independent validation cohort of 18 to 20 hyperthyroidism patients and 15 to 17 patients who later progressed to ophthalmopathy. TCR Vbeta CDR3 sequencing of 120 to 150 peripheral blood samples (43 ophthalmopathy, 75 hyperthyroidism and 17 progressor patients) is reported in the paper. The 75 to 100 discovery patients were randomly divided into training and test sets at a 7:3 ratio. Thyroid tissue and blood T-cell repertoires from several Graves' hyperthyroidism patients were also compared in the study. Study-level results and caveats: A 13 V-J signature model separated ophthalmopathy from stable hyperthyroidism, with roughly 88% sensitivity and roughly 81% specificity in cross-validation and 80%/75% in testing. Sample size was not statistically predetermined, and blinding of investigators to group allocation was not performed. Most expanded thyroid clonotypes (frequency above 0.001) were also detected in blood, a finding suggesting that blood repertoires may reflect thyroid immune responses. In validation, the model predicted progression to ophthalmopathy with 60% to 71% sensitivity and roughly 72% specificity, a median of around 6.6 months before onset.

Stable Graves' hyperthyroidism was defined as no progression to ophthalmopathy during 18 months of follow-up. Hyperthyroidism patients were aged 18 to 65 years and newly diagnosed, with disease duration of less than 2 months. Any patient with an uncontrolled infection, another autoimmune disease, pregnancy or lactation was excluded. Clinical symptoms, serum thyroxine and TRAb, thyroid ultrasound, and orbital computed tomography formed the basis for the diagnoses. Trizol reagent was used to extract total RNA, and RNA quality was then checked on an Agilent 2100 Bioanalyzer. V is cut by 5 bases and J by 5 bases, and the space between the germline ends is 13 bases. CDR1 SGHTA and CDR2 FQGNSA were looked up in the germline V gene. The CDR3 covers 13 residues, taking in both the cysteine and the phenylalanine. Only the CDR3 portion is preserved as DNA: 39 bases, with reading frame beginning at the first base.

The TCR beta CDR3 regions were amplified from the RNA transcripts. For the first round of RT-PCR on the TCR CDR3, the HTBI primer set was used together with the Qiagen OneStep RT-PCR kit. The libraries were constructed in a second round of multiplex PCR and then size-selected and purified. Paired-end sequencing of the libraries was performed with 100 bp reads on an Illumina HiSeq2000. Per the source publication's procedure: SOAPnuke was used to process the raw data, with reads discarded if the reads contained adapters or uncalled bases, had a mean Phred below 15, or lacked an exact constant-primer or identifier match. COPE v1.2.5 was used to merge high-quality paired reads, and clonotypes were defined as unique nucleotide sequences. Clonotypes were aligned to IMGT TRBV, TRBD and TRBJ reference segments using MiTCR v1.1. The analysis included only V-J combinations with a frequency above 0.0001, which together covered 98% to 99.2% of the repertoires. A TCS score was defined as the ratio of F50 (clonal expansion) to E x V (chaos), with BLOSUM62-based TCRdist applied between CDR3 peptides within each V-J. Welch's t-statistics and random forest reduced around 550 V-J features to roughly 13, which were used in a naive Bayes classifier (R e1071). TCRdb reran the public reads through fastp at Q25 and MiXCR, keeping productive beta chains. Duplicate CDR3 protein sequences are folded into a single record with the most common DNA and genes. These V and J calls are TCRdb output, not the study's own analysis. In all, the sample holds roughly 580,000 distinct CDR3 sequences, and about 43% of those were seen once. 8.2% of the sample belongs to the ten largest clones.

Turning to this clonotype: Its antigen is unknown. The input lacks base qualities; no much larger clone sits a single base away.

The TCR comes from a woman between 18 and 30 years old with Graves' hyperthyroidism. Donor details come from another sample of the same person, matched by shared clones. The chain uses TRBV7-2 and TRBJ2-7, with the D gene uncertain. What was sequenced was peripheral blood or thyroid tissue (not recorded which). The DNA sequence follows: TGTGCCAGCAGCCAAGTTCTCGGTGACGAGCAGTACTTC. Its protein is CASSQVLGDEQYF.